Listed below are T cell receptor beta chains from one sample, sequenced in a study of T-cell reconstitution after alpha-beta-depleted transplantation in children. TCRdb independently ran MiXCR on the PCR reads; one entry per CDR3 protein. The sample includes 130,000 or so distinct CDR3 sequences, roughly 9.7% of them seen just once. The sequencing used PBMCs, mostly from graft donor cells, collected 180 days after TCRalphabeta/CD19-depleted stem cell transplant. Source of these receptors: a girl in the first two years of life who had a stem cell transplant for combined immunodeficiency, so the T cells may come from the graft donor. CDR3s include the opening cysteine and the closing phenylalanine or tryptophan. D genes are given only for firm matches. Some rows have no size entry. The others give once, few or many, or a class for an expanded clone.

d_gene: TRBD1
v_gene: TRBV7-6
j_gene: TRBJ2-1
abundance: NA
CDR3nt: TGTGCCAGCCAAAACTCCGACAGGGCGAGCAATGAGCAGTTCTTC
CDR3aa: CASQNSDRASNEQFF

d_gene: NA
v_gene: TRBV12-3/TRBV12-4
j_gene: TRBJ1-1
abundance: NA
CDR3nt: TGTGCCAGCAGTATCCAGGATTTGGGGACTGAAGCTTTCTTT
CDR3aa: CASSIQDLGTEAFF

d_gene: NA
v_gene: TRBV5-4
j_gene: TRBJ2-4
abundance: few
CDR3nt: TGTGCCAGCAGCACTCGGGGGGCCATGGGCAAAAACATTCAGTACTTC
CDR3aa: CASSTRGAMGKNIQYF

d_gene: NA
v_gene: TRBV5-4
j_gene: TRBJ2-4
abundance: NA
CDR3nt: TGTGCCAGCAGCTTGGGCGGAGGTACCAGAGACATTCAGTACTTC
CDR3aa: CASSLGGGTRDIQYF

d_gene: NA
v_gene: TRBV9
j_gene: TRBJ2-7
abundance: NA
CDR3nt: TGTGCCAGCAGCGTAGCCAGGGGAAGCGAGCAGTACTTC
CDR3aa: CASSVARGSEQYF

d_gene: NA
v_gene: TRBV29-1
j_gene: TRBJ2-1
abundance: many
CDR3nt: TGCAGCGTACCCGCGGATTACAATGAGCAGTTCTTC
CDR3aa: CSVPADYNEQFF

d_gene: NA
v_gene: TRBV5-1
j_gene: TRBJ1-1
abundance: NA
CDR3nt: TGCGCCAGCAGCTTGGGAAGGGCTCTAATGAACACTGAAGCTTTCTTT
CDR3aa: CASSLGRALMNTEAFF

d_gene: NA
v_gene: TRBV15
j_gene: TRBJ1-5
abundance: NA
CDR3nt: TGTGCCACCAGCAGATATATCCCCACGAGCAATCAGCCCCAGCATTTT
CDR3aa: CATSRYIPTSNQPQHF

d_gene: TRBD2
v_gene: TRBV5-1
j_gene: TRBJ2-7
abundance: many
CDR3nt: TGCGCCAGCAGCTTCGGGGGAGGGTCCTACGAGCAGTACTTC
CDR3aa: CASSFGGGSYEQYF

d_gene: NA
v_gene: TRBV5-8
j_gene: TRBJ2-7
abundance: few
CDR3nt: TGTGCCAGCAGCTCGCAAGCCAGCTCCTACGAGCAGTACTTC
CDR3aa: CASSSQASSYEQYF

d_gene: NA
v_gene: TRBV12-3/TRBV12-4
j_gene: TRBJ1-2
abundance: few
CDR3nt: TGTGCCAGCACGTGGGCTAACTATGGCTACACCTTC
CDR3aa: CASTWANYGYTF

d_gene: NA
v_gene: TRBV5-1
j_gene: TRBJ2-1
abundance: NA
CDR3nt: TGCGCCAGCAGCTTAGTGGTGATAGGACAGCCCTACAATGAGCAGTTCTTC
CDR3aa: CASSLVVIGQPYNEQFF

d_gene: NA
v_gene: TRBV12-3/TRBV12-4
j_gene: TRBJ2-5
abundance: NA
CDR3nt: TGTGCCAGCAGCCGCGCCCGTCAAGAGACCCAGTACTTC
CDR3aa: CASSRARQETQYF

d_gene: NA
v_gene: TRBV7-2
j_gene: TRBJ2-2
abundance: few
CDR3nt: TGTGCCAGCAGCTTAGCGGGAGTAGGGACCGGGGAGCTGTTTTTT
CDR3aa: CASSLAGVGTGELFF

d_gene: NA
v_gene: TRBV24-1
j_gene: TRBJ2-2
abundance: NA
CDR3nt: TGTGCCACCAGTGATCCCCAGGGCGTTGACAGGAAGAACACCGGGGAGCTGTTTTTT
CDR3aa: CATSDPQGVDRKNTGELFF

d_gene: NA
v_gene: TRBV6-2/TRBV6-3
j_gene: TRBJ2-1
abundance: NA
CDR3nt: TGTGCCAGCAGGGGGTGGGAGCCGCTTCCCAATGAGCAGTTCTTC
CDR3aa: CASRGWEPLPNEQFF

d_gene: NA
v_gene: TRBV27
j_gene: TRBJ1-5
abundance: NA
CDR3nt: TGTGCCAGCAGTCTCAACAGGGTACAGCCCCAGCATTTT
CDR3aa: CASSLNRVQPQHF